This T cell receptor beta chain was sequenced during a study of T cell responses to AZD1222 COVID-19 vaccine. Study results and limitations: The span of vaccine-associated CD4 TCRs extended across spike, with dominance at 160-218 and 743-854. After the peak T cell response, and only then, were repertoires sampled.

This CDR3 region has 14 residues. Trimming shortened V by 5 bases and J by 2 bases, and 10 bases separated the two germline ends. Germline V gives CDR1 MDHEN, CDR2 SYDVKM. A word on this clone: The antigen remains undetermined.

Produced via immunoSEQ multiplex PCR; TCRdb's table is partial and in-frame only. The sample includes around 150,000 clones, about nine tenths seen only once; the top ten take less than 2.5%. This clonotype was sampled from an adult in good health. The material was peripheral blood, obtained on day 0 of AZD1222 vaccination. The genes are TRBV28 and TRBJ1-5; D call uncertain. This CDR3 reads CASSREVGNQPQHF. CDR3 coding DNA: TGTGCCAGCAGTAGAGAGGTAGGCAATCAGCCCCAGCATTTT.